This paragraph covers one TCR beta chain sequence. The target antigen is unknown. This sample stems from a study of CD8 T cells in ankylosing spondylitis. This CDR3 region has 15 residues. Germline-derived CDR1 and CDR2 are MDHEN and SYDVKM. Trimming cost V 7 bases and J 0 bases, with 14 bases left between them. Study-wide results and caveats: The authors reported significant enrichment of disease-linked clones in matched ankylosing spondylitis synovial fluid.

Researchers built TCR beta libraries using quantitative 5'-RACE with molecular barcodes. TCRdb redid the calling of the 5' RACE reads with MiXCR, one entry per CDR3 protein. Of approximately 180,000 distinct CDR3 sequences detected, around a sixth appear once; the ten largest clones hold roughly 4%. This chain uses TRBV28 with TRBJ2-3; no clear D. The receptor was isolated from a male donor under 30 with ankylosing spondylitis or in good health (not recorded which). The specimen sequenced was blood, either unsorted or a sorted T cell fraction (not recorded which). DNA of the CDR3: TGTGCCAGCACTAGAGAAGGGCGGAGCACAGATACGCAGTATTTT. Translated, it gives CASTREGRSTDTQYF.